Presented here are 4 T cell receptor beta chains from one specimen sequenced in a study of shared clonotypes between healthy human individuals. Libraries were prepared by immunoSEQ multiplex PCR; TCRdb keeps only in-frame clonotypes and omits some of them. Of 90,000 to 120,000 clones listed, 68% are singletons. Sequencing used memory CD8+ T cells sorted from blood. Subset indicated: CD45RO+ cells pooled with CCR7-negative TemRA cells. Every receptor here comes from a woman in her twenties or thirties in good health.

This clone was detected a few times. V and J are TRBV2 and TRBJ2-7, with TRBD1 identical over 7 bases. Germline CDR1 SNHLY, CDR2 FYNNEI. CDR3 length equals 18 residues. Trimming removed 6 bases from V and 0 bases from J; junction bases left unmatched: 17. CDR3 sequence: CASRGTTARRDSSYEQYF. The DNA for the CDR3 is TGTGCCAGCAGGGGAACCACAGCCAGACGGGACAGCTCCTACGAGCAGTACTTC.

V gene TRBV6-5 combines with J gene TRBJ2-7; D may be TRBD1 or TRBD2 (5 bases each). Germline-derived CDR1 and CDR2 are MNHEY and SVGAGI. Trimming removed 6 bases at V and 2 bases at J, with 11 bases between. The CDR3 consists of 13 residues. The CDR3 here is CASRGTATYEQYF. CDR3 coding DNA: TGTGCCAGCAGAGGGACCGCCACCTACGAGCAGTACTTC.

The chain uses TRBV27 and TRBJ2-7, with D unresolved. The CDR3 runs to 14 residues. Trimming took 2 bases from V and 3 from J, leaving 11 bases between them. Germline CDR1 and CDR2: MNHEY and SMNVEV (reference sequence). The CDR3 here is CASSLGGSHYEQYF. Here the CDR3 DNA reads TGTGCCAGCAGTTTAGGTGGCAGTCACTACGAGCAGTACTTC.

The V call is TRBV9, the J call TRBJ1-2, with D possibly TRBD1 on 5 matching bases. Germline CDR1 and CDR2: SGDLS and YYNGEE. CDR3 length: 15 residues. V was shortened by 4 bases and J by 1 base, with 14 bases between the two germline ends. The CDR3 reads CASSPHGTDNYGYTF. The CDR3 nucleotides are TGTGCCAGCAGCCCCCATGGGACGGATAACTATGGCTACACCTTC. The entire variable domain, with the rest obtained from reference TRBV9 and TRBJ1-2, is as follows: DSGVTQTPKHLITATGQRVTLRCSPRSGDLSVYWYQQSLDQGLQFLIQYYNGEERAKGNILERFSAQQFPDLHSELNLSSLELGDSALYFCASSPHGTDNYGYTFGSGTRLTVV.